This T cell receptor (beta chain) is drawn from a study of T cells in localized non-small cell lung cancer. Whole-study results and caveats: Uninvolved nearby lung showed the greatest T cell clonality, exceeding that found in tumor. A median of roughly 52 of the top 100 tumor clones appeared in adjacent lung, which was paired and uninvolved.

The assay was immunoSEQ multiplex PCR, and TCRdb's table has in-frame clones only and misses some. The sample lists roughly 48,000 clones; 70% to 85% were seen once. This clone was seen only a few times. The target antigen is unknown. This CDR3 is built from 15 residues. Germline CDR1 is MNHNY and CDR2 is SVGAGI (reference sequence). After removal of 7 bases from V and 6 bases from J, the junction contained 10 bases not matched to a gene. The TCR originated in a man aged 35-69 years with stage I squamous cell lung carcinoma. The V gene is TRBV6-6, the J gene TRBJ2-1, with 9 bases that match TRBD2. The sample consisted of peripheral blood, taken before any cancer treatment. The CDR3 DNA reads as TGTGCCAGCACGCGAGCGGGGGGAGGGAGCAATGAGCAGTTCTTC. Protein: CASTRAGGGSNEQFF.